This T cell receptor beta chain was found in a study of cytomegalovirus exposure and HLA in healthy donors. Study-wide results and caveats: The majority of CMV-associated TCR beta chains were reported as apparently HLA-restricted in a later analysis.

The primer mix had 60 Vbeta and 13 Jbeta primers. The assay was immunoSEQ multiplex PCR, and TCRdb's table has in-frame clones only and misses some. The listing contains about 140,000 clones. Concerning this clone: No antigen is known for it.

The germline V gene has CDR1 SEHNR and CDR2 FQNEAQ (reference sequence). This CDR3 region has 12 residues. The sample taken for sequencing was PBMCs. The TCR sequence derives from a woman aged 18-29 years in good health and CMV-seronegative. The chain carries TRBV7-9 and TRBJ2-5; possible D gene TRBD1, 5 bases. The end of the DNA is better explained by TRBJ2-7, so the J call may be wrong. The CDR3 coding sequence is TGTGCCAGCAGCTTAAGGGGATACGAGCAGTACTTC. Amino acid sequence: CASSLRGYEQYF.